These 29 T cell receptor beta chains originate from one sample sequenced in a study of blood T cells in healthy people across ages. The authors ran a second PCR of 7 to 11 cycles using a sample-barcoded 5' primer and a J-beta primer mix. MiXCR, applied by TCRdb to the 5' RACE reads, yields one record per CDR3 protein. The sample holds fewer than 1,000,000 distinct CDR3 sequences, around half seen once. Material for sequencing was blood. These receptors were collected from an elderly man in good health.

This clonotype was counted many times. This chain connects TRBV13 to TRBJ2-3, with D perhaps TRBD1 (5 bases). V lost 2 bases and J 4 bases, leaving 13 bases between the germline ends. Germline CDR1 is PRHDT and CDR2 is FYEKMQ (reference sequence). The CDR3 sequence is 15 residues long. In DNA, the CDR3 is TGTGCCAGCAGCTTAAGGGGTCGGTCCTCAGATACGCAGTATTTT. Its translation is CASSLRGRSSDTQYF.

About this clonotype itself: A much larger clone is a single base away; this may be a read error. The chain couples TRBV29-1 to TRBJ2-1; the D gene is possibly TRBD2 (5 bases). The J call may be mistaken, given a closer DNA end match to TRBJ2-7. This CDR3 comprises 16 residues. CDR1 SQVTM and CDR2 ANQGSEA come from the germline V gene. This chain's CDR3 is CSVPLVDGGFYDEQYF. DNA of the CDR3: TGCAGCGTACCTTTGGTCGACGGCGGGTTCTACGATGAGCAGTACTTC.

V and J are TRBV12-3 or TRBV12-4 and TRBJ2-6; D unclear. The germline V and J ends were trimmed by 3 bases and 4 bases, with 7 bases remaining between them. This CDR3 region has 14 residues. CDR3 DNA sequence: TGTGCCAGCAGTTTTTGGGCCGGGGCCAACGTCCTGACTTTC. It specifies CASSFWAGANVLTF.

Comments on this clonotype: Mismatch with germline at one junction end may stem from a read error. V gene TRBV7-7 combines with J gene TRBJ2-7, with D hard to call. The J call is in doubt because the DNA end fits TRBJ2-5 better. CDR3 length: 16 amino acids. Per germline, CDR1 SSHAT and CDR2 FNYEAQ (reference sequence). CDR3 DNA: TGTGCTAGCAGCTTAGTACTGGGCAGCCCGGGAGAGACCCAGTACTTC. It codes for CASSLVLGSPGETQYF.

The CDR3 spells CASSFRLAGFDTQYF. The CDR3 bases are TGTGCCAGCAGTTTTAGGCTAGCGGGATTCGATACGCAGTATTTT. V is TRBV28 and J is TRBJ2-3; 9 bases match TRBD2. CDR1 and CDR2 (germline): MDHEN, SYDVKM. J gave up 6 bases and V 3 bases, and 7 bases lay outside the gene matches. The CDR3 loop spans 15 amino acids.

With respect to this clonotype: One end of the junction varies from germline; a read error may be responsible. The chain links TRBV7-2 to TRBJ2-7; 14 bases are a match to TRBD2. Per the germline V gene, CDR1 is SGHTA and CDR2 is FQGNSA. The CDR3 has 16 amino acids. The CDR3 loop is CASSSPTSGRVYGQYF. CDR3 nucleotides: TGTGCCAGCAGCTCACCGACTAGCGGGAGGGTCTACGGGCAGTACTTC.

The CDR3 spells CASRRTAGGHNEQFF. The DNA of the CDR3 is TGTGCCAGCAGAAGGACAGCGGGGGGGCACAATGAGCAGTTCTTC. The chain joins TRBV11-2 to TRBJ2-1; 10 bases fit TRBD2. This CDR3 spans 15 amino acids. V trimming: 6 bases; J trimming: 5 bases; junction bases outside the gene matches: 7. The germline gives CDR1 SGHAT, CDR2 FQNNGV.

V gene TRBV29-1 combines with J gene TRBJ1-1; 10 nucleotides match TRBD1. Germline V gene lookup returns CDR1 SQVTM and CDR2 ANQGSEA. CDR3 length: 12 residues. The V segment lost 8 bases and the J segment 6 bases; nucleotides outside the gene matches: 6. CDR3 loop: CSYRDRGPEAFF. CDR3 coding DNA: TGCAGCTACCGGGACAGGGGCCCTGAAGCTTTCTTT.

This sequence joins TRBV7-2 and TRBJ2-4; TRBD2 agrees at 13 bases. The CDR3 has 17 residues. Germline V gene data show CDR1 as SGHTA and CDR2 as FQGNSA. Trimming cost V 6 bases and J 0 bases; bases outside gene matches: 5. The CDR3 nucleotides read TGTGCCAGCAGTCGGACTAGCGGGGGACTAGCCAAAAACATTCAGTACTTC. It is translated as CASSRTSGGLAKNIQYF.

The V call is TRBV2, the J call TRBJ2-7; tentatively, D is TRBD2 (6 bases). CDR1 and CDR2 from the germline V gene are SNHLY and FYNNEI. Trimming stripped 8 bases from V and 0 bases from J, with 17 bases between. The CDR3 consists of 15 residues. This CDR3 is CASGTSGFGSYEQYF. The CDR3 bases are TGTGCCAGCGGGACCAGCGGGTTTGGCTCCTACGAGCAGTACTTC.

This clonotype was seen at least ten times. The rearrangement uses TRBV10-3 and TRBJ2-1; 7 bases are shared with TRBD2. CDR1 ENHRY and CDR2 SYGVKD come from the germline V gene. This CDR3 comprises 13 residues. The ends lost 11 bases at V and 2 bases at J; junction bases unmatched: 6. In DNA, the CDR3 is TGTGCCGTCGAGCGGGAAACCTACAATGAGCAGTTCTTC. This gives the protein CAVERETYNEQFF.

The chain joins TRBV30 to TRBJ1-5; D call uncertain. V dropped 3 bases and J dropped 4 bases, with 13 bases sitting between them. This CDR3 spans 14 amino acids. Germline V gene sequence: CDR1 GTSNPN, CDR2 SVGIG (reference sequence). Written as DNA, the CDR3 is TGTGCCTGGAGGCGGCACGAAGGGAATCAGCCCCAGCATTTT. It encodes CAWRRHEGNQPQHF.

The gene calls are TRBV15 and TRBJ1-5; 8 bases align to TRBD1. With V trimmed by 3 bases and J by 0 bases, 10 bases remained unmatched. The CDR3 loop spans 18 amino acids. Germline CDR1 reads LNHNV; CDR2 reads YYDKDF (reference sequence). As DNA, the CDR3 is TGTGCCACCAGCAGGGAGAGACAGGGGATATATAGCAATCAGCCCCAGCATTTT. As protein: CATSRERQGIYSNQPQHF.

The CDR3 DNA follows: TGTGCCAGCAGCCCGGGCCCGGGAGACAATGAGCAGTACTTC. It yields the protein CASSPGPGDNEQYF. The V and J genes are TRBV11-2 and TRBJ2-5, with D possibly matching TRBD2 (6 bases). There are 14 residues in the CDR3. CDR1 SGHAT and CDR2 FQNNGV come from the germline V gene. V was clipped by 5 bases and J by 11 bases, with 21 bases between them.

This rearrangement joins TRBV20-1 to TRBJ2-7; D gene uncertain. Germline V lookup: CDR1 DFQATT, CDR2 SNEGSKA (reference sequence). V was shortened by 3 bases and J by 2 bases, with 11 bases between the two germline ends. This CDR3 comprises 13 residues. CDR3 sequence (DNA): TGCAGTGCTAGTCATCCAGTAACCTACGAGCAGTACTTC. Residues: CSASHPVTYEQYF.

This clonotype was found a few times. The chain employs TRBV5-1 and TRBJ2-4, with D perhaps assigned TRBD1 or TRBD2 (7 bases each). Gene TRBJ2-7 matches the end of the DNA better, so the J call may be wrong. The CDR3 is made up of 14 amino acids. The germline gives CDR1 SGHRS, CDR2 YFSETQ. CDR3 protein: CASSARGRGLEQYF. CDR3 sequence (DNA): TGCGCCAGCAGCGCTAGGGGGCGGGGGCTCGAGCAGTACTTC.

This clonotype was seen a handful of times. The rearrangement links TRBV12-3 or TRBV12-4 to TRBJ1-2, with a tentative D call TRBD1 (6 bases). Trimming took 1 base from V and 5 from J, leaving 11 bases between them. The CDR3 runs to 14 residues. For the CDR3, the DNA is TGTGCCAGCAGTTTAGGTCAGGGGAAGTATGGCTACACCTTC. Translation gives CASSLGQGKYGYTF.

This sequence joins TRBV7-9 and TRBJ2-7; D unclear. The CDR3 consists of 12 residues. The germline V and J ends were trimmed by 11 bases and 0 bases, with 11 bases remaining between them. The germline gives CDR1 SEHNR, CDR2 FQNEAQ (reference sequence). CDR3 nucleotides: TGTGCCGCCCAGGACGGCTCCTACGAGCAGTACTTC. Translated, it gives CAAQDGSYEQYF.

This chain links TRBV7-9 with TRBJ2-1; 7 nucleotides match TRBD2. The germline gives CDR1 SEHNR, CDR2 FQNEAQ (reference sequence). This CDR3 is 15 amino acids long. V trimming: 7 bases; J trimming: 5 bases; junction bases outside the gene matches: 11. The CDR3 DNA follows: TGTGCCAGCACCCTCTCGGCGGGAGAAAACAATGAGCAGTTCTTC. Protein product: CASTLSAGENNEQFF.

This clonotype was detected ten times or more. V usage is TRBV28 and J usage is TRBJ2-5; D gene uncertain. CDR1 and CDR2 from the germline V gene are MDHEN and SYDVKM. The ends were cut back, 9 bases at V and 5 bases at J, with 19 bases in the middle. This CDR3 is 14 amino acids long. CDR3 amino acids: CASGPLGVRETQYF. In nucleotides, the CDR3 is TGTGCCAGTGGACCGCTCGGCGTACGGGAGACCCAGTACTTC.

The chain recombines TRBV7-8 with TRBJ2-5; D perhaps matches TRBD1 (5 bases). The J call may be wrong; the DNA end is better matched by TRBJ2-7. Germline CDR1 is SGHVS and CDR2 is FQNEAQ. This CDR3 region has 15 residues. The CDR3 is CASTVRTGPGYEQYF. The CDR3 bases are TGTGCCAGCACCGTTCGAACAGGCCCAGGGTACGAGCAGTACTTC.

V usage is TRBV7-8 and J usage is TRBJ2-5, with 7 positions matching TRBD2. Germline V gene data show CDR1 as SGHVS and CDR2 as FQNEAQ. The trim removed 5 bases at V and 11 bases at J, leaving 14 bases unmatched. This CDR3 contains 14 residues. The CDR3 DNA reads as TGTGCCAGCAGCCTATATACCGGGAGGAATGAGCAGTACTTC. Translating gives CASSLYTGRNEQYF. Based on the CDR3 plus reference TRBV7-8 and TRBJ2-5, the full variable domain is GAGVSQSPRYKVAKRGQDVALRCDPISGHVSLFWYQQALGQGPEFLTYFQNEAQLDKSGLPSDRFFAERPEGSVSTLKIQRTQQEDSAVYLCASSLYTGRNEQYFGPGTRLLVL.

This clonotype was seen only a few times. V gene TRBV2 combines with J gene TRBJ2-5, with D possibly called TRBD1 or TRBD2 (6 bases each). The better agreement between TRBJ2-7 and the DNA end casts doubt on the J call. The CDR3 totals 14 residues. Looked up from germline, CDR1 is SNHLY and CDR2 is FYNNEI. CDR3 amino acids: CASGLDLRGGEQYF. The CDR3 DNA reads as TGTGCCAGCGGCTTGGATCTCAGGGGAGGCGAGCAGTACTTC.

This clonotype appeared a few times. This sequence joins TRBV28 and TRBJ2-7, with 7 positions matching TRBD1. Trimming at V came to 2 bases and at J to 0 bases, leaving 7 bases not matched to a gene. CDR1 is MDHEN and CDR2 is SYDVKM in the germline V gene. CDR3 length: 16 amino acids. In nucleotides, the CDR3 is TGTGCCAGCAGTTTAGTTGGGACAGAGGTCTCCTACGAGCAGTACTTC. Translating it yields CASSLVGTEVSYEQYF. Full variable domain (remainder filled in from reference TRBV28 and TRBJ2-7): DVKVTQSSRYLVKRTGEKVFLECVQDMDHENMFWYRQDPGLGLRLIYFSYDVKMKEKGDIPEGYSVSREKKERFSLILESASTNQTSMYLCASSLVGTEVSYEQYFGPGTRLTVT.

This clonotype was seen a few times. The V call is TRBV11-2, the J call TRBJ2-3, with D perhaps matching TRBD1 (6 bases). Germline V gives CDR1 SGHAT, CDR2 FQNNGV. The CDR3 loop spans 14 amino acids. V was cut by 3 bases and J by 5 bases, with 12 bases left in between. DNA for the CDR3: TGTGCCAGCAGCTTGATGGGGGCGAGAGATACGCAGTATTTT. Protein sequence: CASSLMGARDTQYF.

The chain joins TRBV15 to TRBJ2-3; 11 bases map to TRBD2. CDR1 is LNHNV and CDR2 is YYDKDF in the germline V gene (reference sequence). The J segment lost 4 bases and the V segment lost 0 bases, leaving 9 bases of the junction unmatched. This CDR3 contains 18 residues. The CDR3 DNA follows: TGTGCCACCAGCAGAGAGGGCCAGACTAGCGGGATTGCAGATACGCAGTATTTT. It yields the protein CATSREGQTSGIADTQYF.

This clonotype was observed a few times. The genes are TRBV4-1 and TRBJ2-3, with D perhaps TRBD1 or TRBD2 (6 bases each). The CDR3 totals 16 residues. CDR1 is MGHRA and CDR2 is YSYEKL in the germline V gene. The germline V and J ends were trimmed by 3 bases and 8 bases, with 21 bases remaining between them. The CDR3 coding sequence is TGCGCCAGCAGCCAGGCCCGGGGGATAGGGGGGAGTACGCAGTATTTT. It is translated as CASSQARGIGGSTQYF.

In the case of this clonotype: A read error is possible here, since a much larger clone lies one base away. V usage is TRBV4-2 and J usage is TRBJ2-7, with TRBD2 matching 10 bases. V dropped 0 bases and J dropped 4; count of bases not matched to a gene: 6. Per the germline V gene, CDR1 is LGHNA and CDR2 is YNFKEQ. The CDR3 covers 16 residues. The DNA of the CDR3 is TGTGCCAGCAGCCAAGATTTGGCTAGCGGGGGTTACGAGCAGTACTTC. It translates to CASSQDLASGGYEQYF.

V usage is TRBV20-1 and J usage is TRBJ2-7, with 10 bases aligning to TRBD2. The CDR3 sequence is 15 residues long. CDR1 is DFQATT, CDR2 SNEGSKA, per germline (reference sequence). Losses at the gene ends were 0 bases for V and 0 bases for J; bases not matched to a gene: 2. The DNA of the CDR3 is TGCAGTGCTAGAGAGAGCGGGAGGGACTCCTACGAGCAGTACTTC. It codes for CSARESGRDSYEQYF.